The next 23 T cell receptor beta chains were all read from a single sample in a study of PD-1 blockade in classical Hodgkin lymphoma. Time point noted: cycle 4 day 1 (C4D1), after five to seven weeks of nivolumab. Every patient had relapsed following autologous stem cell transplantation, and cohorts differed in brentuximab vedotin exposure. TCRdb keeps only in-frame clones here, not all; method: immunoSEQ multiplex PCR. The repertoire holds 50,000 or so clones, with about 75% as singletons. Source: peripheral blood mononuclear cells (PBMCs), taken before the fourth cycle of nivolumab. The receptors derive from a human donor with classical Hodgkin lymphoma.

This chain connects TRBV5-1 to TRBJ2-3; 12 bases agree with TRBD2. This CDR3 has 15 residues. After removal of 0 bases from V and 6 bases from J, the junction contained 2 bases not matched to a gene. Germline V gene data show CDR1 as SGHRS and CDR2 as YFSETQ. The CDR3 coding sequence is TGCGCCAGCAGCTTGGGACTAGCGGGAGTTGATACGCAGTATTTT. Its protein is CASSLGLAGVDTQYF. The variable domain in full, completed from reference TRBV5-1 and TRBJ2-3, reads KAGVTQTPRYLIKTRGQQVTLSCSPISGHRSVSWYQQTPGQGLQFLFEYFSETQRNKGNFPGRFSGRQFSNSRSEMNVSTLELGDSALYLCASSLGLAGVDTQYFGPGTRLTVL.

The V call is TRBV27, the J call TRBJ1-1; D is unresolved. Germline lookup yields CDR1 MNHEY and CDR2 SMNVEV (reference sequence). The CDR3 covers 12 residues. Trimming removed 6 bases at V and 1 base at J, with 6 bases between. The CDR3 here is CASRRWNTEAFF. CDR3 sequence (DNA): TGTGCCAGCAGGCGGTGGAACACTGAAGCTTTCTTT.

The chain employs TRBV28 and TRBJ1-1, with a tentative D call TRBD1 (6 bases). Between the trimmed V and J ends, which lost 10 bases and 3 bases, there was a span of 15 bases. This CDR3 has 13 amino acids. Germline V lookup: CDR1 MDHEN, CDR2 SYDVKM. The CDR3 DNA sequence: TGTGCCATCGCTTTTAGGGGGGACACTGAAGCTTTCTTT. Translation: CAIAFRGDTEAFF.

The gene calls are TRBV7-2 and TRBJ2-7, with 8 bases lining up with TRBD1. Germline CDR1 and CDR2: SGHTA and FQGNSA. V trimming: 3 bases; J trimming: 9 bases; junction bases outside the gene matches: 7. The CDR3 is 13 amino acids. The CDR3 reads CASSFPTGAGQYF. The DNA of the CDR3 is TGTGCCAGCAGCTTCCCGACAGGGGCTGGGCAGTACTTC.

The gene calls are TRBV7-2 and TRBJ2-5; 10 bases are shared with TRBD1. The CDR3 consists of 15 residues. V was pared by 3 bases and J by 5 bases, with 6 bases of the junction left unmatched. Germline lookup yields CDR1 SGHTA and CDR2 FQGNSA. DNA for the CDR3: TGTGCCAGCAGCTTCCCCGGACAGGGGGGCGAGACCCAGTACTTC. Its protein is CASSFPGQGGETQYF.

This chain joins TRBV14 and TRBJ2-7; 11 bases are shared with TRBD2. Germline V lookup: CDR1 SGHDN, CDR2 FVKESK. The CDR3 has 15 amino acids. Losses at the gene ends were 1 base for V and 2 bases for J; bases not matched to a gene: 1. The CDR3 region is CASSQALAGAYEQYF. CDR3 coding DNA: TGTGCCAGCAGCCAAGCACTAGCGGGAGCCTACGAGCAGTACTTC.

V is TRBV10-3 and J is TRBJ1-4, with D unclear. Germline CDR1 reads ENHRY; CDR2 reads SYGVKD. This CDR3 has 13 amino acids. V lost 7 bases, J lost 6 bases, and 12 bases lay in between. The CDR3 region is CAINRNRDEKLFF. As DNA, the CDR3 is TGTGCCATCAACCGAAATCGGGATGAAAAACTGTTTTTT.

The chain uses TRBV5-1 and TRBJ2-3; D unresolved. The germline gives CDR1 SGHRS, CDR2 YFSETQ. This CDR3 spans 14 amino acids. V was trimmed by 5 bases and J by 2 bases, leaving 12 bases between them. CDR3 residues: CASRFKDPTDTQYF. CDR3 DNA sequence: TGCGCCAGCAGATTCAAGGACCCCACAGATACGCAGTATTTT.

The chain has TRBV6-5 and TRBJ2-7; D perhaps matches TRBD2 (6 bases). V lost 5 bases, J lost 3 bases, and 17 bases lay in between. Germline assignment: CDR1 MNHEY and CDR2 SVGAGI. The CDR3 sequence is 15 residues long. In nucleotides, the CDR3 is TGTGCCAGCAGTGCATCGGGACTTTCACTCTACGAGCAGTACTTC. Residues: CASSASGLSLYEQYF.

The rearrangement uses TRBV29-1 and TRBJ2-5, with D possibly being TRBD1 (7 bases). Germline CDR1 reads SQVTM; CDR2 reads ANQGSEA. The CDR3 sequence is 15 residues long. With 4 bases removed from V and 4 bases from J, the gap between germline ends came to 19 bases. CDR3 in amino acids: CSVGGRGEILETQYF. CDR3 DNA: TGCAGCGTTGGGGGCAGGGGGGAGATTCTAGAGACCCAGTACTTC.

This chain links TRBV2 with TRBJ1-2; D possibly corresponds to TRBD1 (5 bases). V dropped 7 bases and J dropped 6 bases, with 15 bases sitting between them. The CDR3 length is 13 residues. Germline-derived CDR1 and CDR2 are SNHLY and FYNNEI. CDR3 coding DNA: TGTGCCAGCACTCCGAGGGGCGGACATGGCTACACCTTC. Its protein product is CASTPRGGHGYTF.

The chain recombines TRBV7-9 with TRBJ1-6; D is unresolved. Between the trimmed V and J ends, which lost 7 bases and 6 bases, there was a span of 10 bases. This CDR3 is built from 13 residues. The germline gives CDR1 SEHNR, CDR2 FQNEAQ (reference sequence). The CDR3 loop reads CASTPDGNSPLHF. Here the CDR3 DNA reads TGTGCCAGCACCCCGGACGGTAATTCACCCCTCCACTTT.

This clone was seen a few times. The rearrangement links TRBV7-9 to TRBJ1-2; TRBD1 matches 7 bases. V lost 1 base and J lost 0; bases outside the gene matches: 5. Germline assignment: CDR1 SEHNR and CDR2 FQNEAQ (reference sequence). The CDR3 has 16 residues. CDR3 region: CASSLGTGGTNYGYTF. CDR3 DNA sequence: TGTGCCAGCAGCTTAGGGACAGGTGGGACTAACTATGGCTACACCTTC.

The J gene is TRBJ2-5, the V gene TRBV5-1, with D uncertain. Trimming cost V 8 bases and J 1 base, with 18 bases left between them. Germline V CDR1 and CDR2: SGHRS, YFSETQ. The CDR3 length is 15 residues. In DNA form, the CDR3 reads TGCGCCAGTCAACCGGGCCAACGAGCCCAAGAGACCCAGTACTTC. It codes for CASQPGQRAQETQYF.

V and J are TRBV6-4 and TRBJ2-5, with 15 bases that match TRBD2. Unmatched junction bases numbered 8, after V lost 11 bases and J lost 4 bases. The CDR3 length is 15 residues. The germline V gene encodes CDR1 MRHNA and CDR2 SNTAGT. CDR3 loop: CAFSPGLAGGETQYF. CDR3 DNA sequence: TGTGCCTTCTCCCCGGGACTAGCGGGAGGAGAGACCCAGTACTTC.

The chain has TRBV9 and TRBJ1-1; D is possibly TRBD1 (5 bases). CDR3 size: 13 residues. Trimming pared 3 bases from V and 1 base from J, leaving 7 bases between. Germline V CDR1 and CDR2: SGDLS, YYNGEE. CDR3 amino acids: CASSGQPNTEAFF. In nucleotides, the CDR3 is TGTGCCAGCAGCGGACAGCCGAACACTGAAGCTTTCTTT.

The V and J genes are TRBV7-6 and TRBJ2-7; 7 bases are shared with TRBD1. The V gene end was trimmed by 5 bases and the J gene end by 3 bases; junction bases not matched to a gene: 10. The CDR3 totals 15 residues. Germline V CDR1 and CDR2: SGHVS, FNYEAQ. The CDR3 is CASSPAGGQHYEQYF. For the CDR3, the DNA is TGTGCCAGCAGCCCGGCAGGGGGACAGCACTACGAGCAGTACTTC.

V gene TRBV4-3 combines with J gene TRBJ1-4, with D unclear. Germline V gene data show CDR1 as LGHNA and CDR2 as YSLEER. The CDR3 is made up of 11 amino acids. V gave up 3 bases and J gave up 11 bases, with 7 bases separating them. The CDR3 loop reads CASSQEEKLFF. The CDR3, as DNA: TGCGCCAGCAGCCAGGAAGAGAAACTGTTTTTT.

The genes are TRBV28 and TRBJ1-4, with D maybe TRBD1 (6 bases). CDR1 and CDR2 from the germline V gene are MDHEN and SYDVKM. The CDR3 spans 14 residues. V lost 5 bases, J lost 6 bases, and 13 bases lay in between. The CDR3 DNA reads TGTGCCAGCAGTGCAACAGGGAGGGATGAAAAACTGTTTTTT. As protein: CASSATGRDEKLFF.

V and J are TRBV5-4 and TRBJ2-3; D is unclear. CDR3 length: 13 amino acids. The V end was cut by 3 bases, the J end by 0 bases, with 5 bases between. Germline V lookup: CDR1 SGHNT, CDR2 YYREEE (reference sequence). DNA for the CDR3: TGTGCCAGCAGCTATCAGAGCACAGATACGCAGTATTTT. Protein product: CASSYQSTDTQYF.

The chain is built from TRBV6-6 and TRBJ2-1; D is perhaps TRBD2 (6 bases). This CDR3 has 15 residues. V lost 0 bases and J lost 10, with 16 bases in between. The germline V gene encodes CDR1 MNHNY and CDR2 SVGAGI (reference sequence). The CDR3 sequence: CASSYSGGRPEEQFF. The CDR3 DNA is TGTGCCAGCAGTTACTCGGGGGGACGCCCTGAAGAGCAGTTCTTC.

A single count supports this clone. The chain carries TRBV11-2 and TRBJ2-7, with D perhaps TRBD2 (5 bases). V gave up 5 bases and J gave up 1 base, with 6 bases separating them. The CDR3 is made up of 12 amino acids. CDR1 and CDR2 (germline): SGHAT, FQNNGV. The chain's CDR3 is CASSTGSYEQYF. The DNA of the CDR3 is TGTGCCAGCAGCACGGGATCCTACGAGCAGTACTTC.

In nucleotides, the CDR3 is TGTGCCAGCAATCAACAGGGGAACTATGGCTACACCTTC. As protein: CASNQQGNYGYTF. V gene TRBV28 combines with J gene TRBJ1-2; 7 bases are a match to TRBD1. Germline assignment: CDR1 MDHEN and CDR2 SYDVKM. The CDR3 covers 13 residues. Germline trimming cut 7 bases from V and 2 bases from J; bases unmatched to any gene: 4.